The rows below give T cell receptor beta chains drawn from one sample of a study of response to subunit inactivated influenza vaccine. MiXCR, run by TCRdb on the RT-PCR reads, gives a single entry per CDR3 protein. The sample contains 700,000 to 900,000 distinct CDR3 sequences, 21% of which appear only once. The starting material was PBMCs from blood, obtained around 5 days after vaccination. Receptors were obtained from a man aged 50 to 59 who received an inactivated influenza vaccine. Both conserved end residues are trimmed from each CDR3.

ASEEGSSTDTQY | TRBV7-9
ASSFLEVTEAF | TRBV12-3/TRBV12-4
SARDLQPDHSRRGYT | TRBV20-1
AVRPSPGDTEAF | TRBV10-3
SVEGAGGQQF | TRBV29-1
ASSQVGGRAHTGELF | TRBV14
ASSPQELGTDTQY | TRBV18
ASSLGGQLF | TRBV12-3/TRBV12-4
SARPRDRGFWPLH | TRBV20-1
ASRLRDSIYNEQF | TRBV12-3/TRBV12-4
ASSLVQGGAYEQY | TRBV12-3/TRBV12-4
ASSLGVAATLDEQY | TRBV5-1
ASSFRTSGESLYEQY | TRBV12-3/TRBV12-4
ASSQDPGAEQF | TRBV4-1
ASTKRGAAETQY | TRBV7-2
ASSLGESPLH | TRBV6-1
ASSQGQAGNEQF | TRBV4-1
ASSQASGAYNEQF | TRBV5-1
ASSFGTGRSSGANVLT | TRBV11-2
ASREGQGAYEQY | TRBV10-2
ASSSSARASGEQY | TRBV28
SALSVSKNIQY | TRBV20-1
ASSQIDRELSPLH | TRBV4-2
AISESSQGPEQY | TRBV10-3
ASSQVSTNEQF | TRBV4-1
ASSSSGGYEQF | TRBV5-1
SARGGTGMNTEAF | TRBV20-1
ATRSGRAGEQF | TRBV24-1
ASSPGFTETQY | TRBV5-1
ASSQLPGFRNTQY | TRBV4-3
ASKQGELRYNEQF | TRBV5-6
ASSFQAGGSYNEQF | TRBV7-2
ASSLAGPNSPLH | TRBV5-6
ASSWSGQTGELF | TRBV6-5
ASSSRIAGVETQY | TRBV27
SAPRLAGFGNEQF | TRBV20-1
ASSFPTENIQY | TRBV5-1
ASSLDFGVWETQY | TRBV5-1
ATSREYTEAF | TRBV15
ASSLVPISYEQY | TRBV7-9
ASSLSVLNTEAF | TRBV7-2
ASSQDPSGRIYNEQF | TRBV3-1